This T cell receptor (beta chain) was obtained from a study of CD8+ T cells in alopecia areata. Across the whole study: For the treated group, dosing was oral tofacitinib at 5 to 10 mg twice daily.

RNA extraction was followed by reverse transcription into cDNA, which acted as the sequencing template. Method: immunoSEQ multiplex PCR; TCRdb's copy keeps in-frame clones and lacks some. Of about 270,000 clones in the sample, 50% to 75% were seen once. In germline, CDR1 is SGHTA, CDR2 FQGNSA. With 3 bases removed from V and 5 bases from J, the gap between germline ends came to 8 bases. There are 13 residues in the CDR3. This clone occurred a few times. Its target is not known. Noted treatment: oral pan-JAK inhibitor, 5-10 mg twice daily. Broader study findings: Alopecia totalis/universalis scalp especially showed more expanded CD8+ clones than normal scalp. Tofacitinib significantly brought down scalp clonality and expanded CD8+ clones among top 100. The link between baseline CD8+ expansion and response remains uncertain with one nonresponder.

The chain has TRBV7-2 and TRBJ2-1, with D tentatively TRBD1 (5 bases). The sample was CD4+ T cells sorted from blood, taken around week 54, from a patient treated with tofacitinib. The TCR originated in a human donor with alopecia areata. The CDR3 DNA follows: TGTGCCAGCAGCTTCTGGGGCAACAATGAGCAGTTCTTC. Translation gives CASSFWGNNEQFF.